One and the same sample provided the 30 T cell receptor beta chains below, sequenced in a study of T-cell reconstitution after alpha-beta-depleted transplantation in children. Using unique molecular identifiers, the investigators prepared the TCRbeta library. TCRdb independently ran MiXCR on the PCR reads; one entry per CDR3 protein. In the table there are fewer than 700,000 distinct CDR3 sequences, 10% to 15% of which are singletons. This specimen consisted of PBMCs, mostly from graft donor cells, obtained 360 days after TCRalphabeta/CD19-depleted stem cell transplant. The receptors come from a male patient younger than 18 who had a stem cell transplant for acute myeloid leukemia, so the T cells may come from the graft donor.

This clonotype appeared many times. The rearrangement joins TRBV5-1 to TRBJ2-2; TRBD1 matches 8 bases. Germline-derived CDR1 and CDR2 are SGHRS and YFSETQ. The CDR3 consists of 14 residues. The ends lost 5 bases at V and 3 bases at J; junction bases unmatched: 3. The DNA for the CDR3 is TGCGCCAGCAGACGGACAGGGCACACCGGGGAGCTGTTTTTT. Translated, it gives CASRRTGHTGELFF.

This rearrangement joins TRBV5-1 to TRBJ2-5; D is undetermined. The CDR3 is 16 amino acids. V lost 5 bases and J lost 1, with 18 bases in between. The germline V gene encodes CDR1 SGHRS and CDR2 YFSETQ. CDR3 amino acids: CASSPWIRVRQETQYF. CDR3 nucleotide sequence: TGCGCCAGCAGTCCGTGGATAAGGGTGCGCCAAGAGACCCAGTACTTC.

This clonotype showed up just a few times. The chain combines TRBV6-2 or TRBV6-3 with TRBJ2-1, with TRBD2 matching over 11 bases. This CDR3 spans 17 amino acids. Trimming at V came to 5 bases and at J to 4 bases, leaving 10 bases not matched to a gene. The germline CDR1 and CDR2 sequences are MNHEY and SVGEGT. The CDR3 is CASSRSLAGGPYNEQFF. CDR3 coding DNA: TGTGCCAGCAGTCGATCCTTAGCGGGAGGGCCTTACAATGAGCAGTTCTTC.

The table lists this clonotype with many counts. This chain links TRBV4-1 with TRBJ2-1; the D is unclear. The V gene's germline CDR1 is MGHRA and CDR2 YSYEKL. The CDR3 loop spans 14 amino acids. V was trimmed by 0 bases and J by 4 bases, leaving 7 bases between them. The CDR3 reads CASSQENLYNEQFF. The CDR3 nucleotides are TGCGCCAGCAGCCAAGAGAATCTGTACAATGAGCAGTTCTTC.

This clonotype occurred many times. The chain is built from TRBV3-1 and TRBJ2-1, with 10 bases matching TRBD2. This CDR3 has 15 residues. CDR1 is LGHDT and CDR2 is YNNKEL in the germline V gene (reference sequence). V was pared by 4 bases and J by 2 bases, with 2 bases of the junction left unmatched. CDR3 sequence (DNA): TGTGCCAGCAGCCCGAGCGGGGGGGCCTACAATGAGCAGTTCTTC. Amino acids: CASSPSGGAYNEQFF.

Ten or more counts support this clonotype. The chain combines TRBV5-1 with TRBJ2-7; D is unclear. Germline lookup yields CDR1 SGHRS and CDR2 YFSETQ. The V gene lost 4 bases and the J gene lost 5 bases, with 10 bases spanning the gap. This CDR3 has 12 residues. In DNA form, the CDR3 reads TGCGCCAGCAGCCGCGCGAATCACGAGCAGTACTTC. It translates to CASSRANHEQYF. Full variable domain (remainder filled in from reference TRBV5-1 and TRBJ2-7): KAGVTQTPRYLIKTRGQQVTLSCSPISGHRSVSWYQQTPGQGLQFLFEYFSETQRNKGNFPGRFSGRQFSNSRSEMNVSTLELGDSALYLCASSRANHEQYFGPGTRLTVT.

This clonotype was counted a few times. The gene calls are TRBV12-3 or TRBV12-4 and TRBJ1-3; 8 bases are shared with TRBD1. The CDR3 has 17 residues. The V segment lost 3 bases and the J segment 0 bases; nucleotides outside the gene matches: 7. The CDR3 DNA reads as TGTGCCAGCAGTTTGGCAGGGGGCGGTTTCTCTGGAAACACCATATATTTT. Translating it yields CASSLAGGGFSGNTIYF.

This clonotype was observed a few times. The chain couples TRBV7-3 to TRBJ2-5, with no clear D. CDR3 length: 15 amino acids. Deletions cut 3 bases from V and 2 bases from J, with 13 bases between. Germline V gene data show CDR1 as SGHTA and CDR2 as FQGTGA. Here the CDR3 DNA reads TGTGCCAGCAGCTTGAACGGCCACTTGCAAGAGACCCAGTACTTC. It is translated as CASSLNGHLQETQYF.

The sample holds one count of this clonotype. The chain combines TRBV3-1 with TRBJ2-3; D gene ambiguous. V lost 4 bases and J 1 base, leaving 27 bases between the germline ends. The CDR3 contains 20 residues. Germline-derived CDR1 and CDR2 are LGHDT and YNNKEL (reference sequence). The CDR3 DNA is TGTGCCAGCAGCCCCGCCCCAGGAGAAAGCGAGCTACCGGGCACAGATACGCAGTATTTT. Amino acid sequence: CASSPAPGESELPGTDTQYF.

The chain recombines TRBV6-2 or TRBV6-3 with TRBJ2-1; possibly TRBD2 for D (5 bases). In germline, CDR1 is MNHEY, CDR2 SVGEGT. V was cut by 5 bases and J by 7 bases, with 12 bases left in between. This CDR3 is 13 amino acids long. In DNA, the CDR3 is TGTGCCAGCAGTCGCCCTAGCAGAAATGAGCAGTTCTTC. Translated: CASSRPSRNEQFF.

Many counts were recorded for this clonotype. This rearrangement joins TRBV4-2 to TRBJ2-1; D is ambiguous. Germline V CDR1 and CDR2: LGHNA, YNFKEQ. The V end was cut by 4 bases, the J end by 6 bases, with 10 bases between. This CDR3 is 13 amino acids long. The CDR3 here is CASSLSVFNEQFF. The CDR3 bases are TGTGCCAGCAGCCTCTCAGTCTTCAATGAGCAGTTCTTC.

The V gene is TRBV11-2, the J gene TRBJ2-2; 8 nucleotides agree with TRBD2. Losses at the gene ends were 4 bases for V and 4 bases for J; bases not matched to a gene: 17. Looked up from germline, CDR1 is SGHAT and CDR2 is FQNNGV. The CDR3 length is 19 residues. CDR3 sequence reads: CASSSRFAAAGGITGELFF. CDR3 in DNA: TGTGCCAGCAGCTCCCGTTTTGCTGCGGCGGGAGGCATCACCGGGGAGCTGTTTTTT.

The chain combines TRBV7-9 with TRBJ2-7; unclear D gene. Trimming took 2 bases from V and 0 from J, leaving 11 bases between them. The germline gives CDR1 SEHNR, CDR2 FQNEAQ (reference sequence). This CDR3 spans 15 amino acids. The CDR3 sequence: CASSLTASYSYEQYF. The CDR3 coding sequence is TGTGCCAGCAGCTTAACAGCCAGTTACTCCTACGAGCAGTACTTC.

This clonotype was observed a few times. The J gene is TRBJ2-3, the V gene TRBV6-5, with TRBD2 matching over 8 bases. The CDR3 is 18 amino acids. The junction had 12 bases not matched to a gene; V was cut back by 2 bases and J by 2 bases. Germline CDR1 reads MNHEY; CDR2 reads SVGAGI. This chain's CDR3 is CASSYHGVAGPITDTQYF. CDR3 nucleotide sequence: TGTGCCAGCAGTTACCACGGGGTAGCGGGACCCATCACAGATACGCAGTATTTT.

The rearrangement links TRBV7-2 to TRBJ2-7; 10 nucleotides match TRBD2. This CDR3 has 15 amino acids. With V trimmed by 5 bases and J by 4 bases, 8 bases remained unmatched. The V gene's germline CDR1 is SGHTA and CDR2 FQGNSA. The CDR3 DNA reads TGTGCCAGCAGCCTCGATAGCGGGAGGTTGTACGAGCAGTACTTC. Translation: CASSLDSGRLYEQYF.

The chain couples TRBV20-1 to TRBJ2-3; 14 nucleotides agree with TRBD2. With V trimmed by 6 bases and J by 3 bases, 8 bases remained unmatched. In germline, CDR1 is DFQATT, CDR2 SNEGSKA (reference sequence). The CDR3 is made up of 16 amino acids. The CDR3 spells CSAPGLAGAGTDTQYF. DNA of the CDR3: TGCAGTGCCCCGGGACTAGCGGGAGCAGGGACAGATACGCAGTATTTT.

The chain couples TRBV4-3 to TRBJ2-1; D is perhaps TRBD2 (5 bases). The CDR3 extends over 16 amino acids. Trimming stripped 0 bases from V and 6 bases from J, with 15 bases between. The germline V gene has CDR1 LGHNA and CDR2 YSLEER. The CDR3 here is CASSQDPLFGSNEQFF. CDR3 DNA sequence: TGCGCCAGCAGCCAAGATCCCCTCTTTGGGAGCAATGAGCAGTTCTTC.

The table lists this clonotype with a few counts. The chain is built from TRBV3-1 and TRBJ2-7; D ambiguous. The V end was cut by 4 bases, the J end by 0 bases, with 7 bases between. The CDR3 is 13 amino acids. Germline assignment: CDR1 LGHDT and CDR2 YNNKEL (reference sequence). The CDR3 sequence: CASSLTYSYEQYF. The DNA of the CDR3 is TGTGCCAGCAGCCTCACATACTCCTACGAGCAGTACTTC.

J is TRBJ2-7 and V is TRBV21-1; the D call TRBD2 from the table was never checked on the DNA. TRBV21-1 is given as a pseudogene. The CDR3 totals 19 residues. CDR3 region: CASSKPMGLVRHLGYEQYF. The DNA of the CDR3 is TGTGCCAGCAGCAAACCCATGGGGCTAGTCCGGCATTTGGGCTACGAGCAGTACTTC.

In this sample, this clonotype turned up many times. V and J are TRBV19 and TRBJ2-5; TRBD2 aligns across 11 bases. Germline CDR1 reads LNHDA; CDR2 reads SQIVND (reference sequence). This CDR3 spans 16 amino acids. The V gene end was trimmed by 3 bases and the J gene end by 7 bases; junction bases not matched to a gene: 10. The CDR3, as DNA: TGTGCCAGTAGTATGACTAGCGGGACACCCGGTTGGACCCAGTACTTC. Amino acids: CASSMTSGTPGWTQYF.

The chain couples TRBV7-3 to TRBJ2-2; possible D gene TRBD2, 7 bases. Germline CDR1 SGHTA, CDR2 FQGTGA. V shed 3 bases and J shed 4 bases, with 12 bases lying between them. CDR3 length equals 15 residues. The CDR3 sequence is CASSFGGRGTGELFF. The CDR3 region has the DNA TGTGCCAGCAGCTTCGGGGGGCGAGGCACCGGGGAGCTGTTTTTT.

In this sample, this clonotype turned up many times. The chain recombines TRBV7-3 with TRBJ2-1; D call uncertain. The germline V gene has CDR1 SGHTA and CDR2 FQGTGA. The V gene lost 4 bases and the J gene lost 4 bases, with 11 bases spanning the gap. The CDR3 extends over 14 amino acids. The chain's CDR3 is CASSSSGSYNEQFF. CDR3 nucleotides: TGTGCCAGCAGCTCGAGTGGCTCTTACAATGAGCAGTTCTTC.

The sample holds a few counts of this clonotype. CDR3 loop: CSAPSDLDTQYF. CDR3 DNA: TGCAGTGCCCCCTCAGATCTGGATACGCAGTATTTT. The rearrangement uses TRBV20-1 and TRBJ2-3, with D hard to call. Between the trimmed V and J ends, which lost 6 bases and 6 bases, there was a span of 13 bases. Germline values: CDR1 DFQATT, CDR2 SNEGSKA (reference sequence). The CDR3 covers 12 residues.

This chain connects TRBV27 to TRBJ2-7, with TRBD2 matching 13 bases. Germline values: CDR1 MNHEY, CDR2 SMNVEV (reference sequence). The CDR3 is 16 amino acids. V shed 3 bases, J shed 4 bases, and the junction held 6 bases outside the gene matches. In nucleotides, the CDR3 is TGTGCCAGCAGTTTTACTAGCGGGAGGGCCTGGTACGAGCAGTACTTC. This gives the protein CASSFTSGRAWYEQYF.

The chain couples TRBV6-2 or TRBV6-3 to TRBJ2-1, with TRBD2 matching over 11 bases. The CDR3 loop spans 17 amino acids. Per germline, CDR1 MNHEY and CDR2 SVGEGT. The junction had 12 bases not matched to a gene; V was cut back by 5 bases and J by 6 bases. The CDR3 region has the DNA TGTGCCAGCAGTCTCCAGCGGATAGCGGGAGGGGGCAATGAGCAGTTCTTC. This codes for CASSLQRIAGGGNEQFF.

This clonotype was observed many times. The chain uses TRBV5-4 and TRBJ2-7; D is unclear. The CDR3 loop spans 13 amino acids. CDR1 and CDR2 (germline): SGHNT, YYREEE (reference sequence). V gave up 6 bases and J gave up 1 base, with 11 bases separating them. Here the CDR3 reads CASTFPGSYEQYF. CDR3 nucleotide sequence: TGTGCCAGCACCTTTCCCGGATCCTACGAGCAGTACTTC.

V and J are TRBV5-5 and TRBJ2-7, with a weak D call TRBD2 (7 bases). This CDR3 is built from 15 residues. Trimming cost V 6 bases and J 7 bases, with 23 bases left between them. The germline CDR1 and CDR2 sequences are SGHKS and YYEKEE (reference sequence). CDR3: CASTLLGGQMGEQYF. CDR3 coding DNA: TGTGCCAGCACCCTACTGGGGGGGCAAATGGGTGAGCAGTACTTC.

The sample holds a few counts of this clonotype. The chain recombines TRBV7-2 with TRBJ2-1; possibly TRBD2 for D (6 bases). Germline V gene lookup returns CDR1 SGHTA and CDR2 FQGNSA. The CDR3 sequence is 16 residues long. V was shortened by 1 base and J by 3 bases, with 13 bases between the two germline ends. For the CDR3, the DNA is TGTGCCAGCAGCTTAGAATGGCGGGGTCTCTACAATGAGCAGTTCTTC. It specifies CASSLEWRGLYNEQFF. The whole variable domain, filled in from reference TRBV7-2 and TRBJ2-1, reads GAGVSQSPSNKVTEKGKDVELRCDPISGHTALYWYRQSLGQGLEFLIYFQGNSAPDKSGLPSDRFSAERTGGSVSTLTIQRTQQEDSAVYLCASSLEWRGLYNEQFFGPGTRLTVL.

In its sample, this clonotype was seen many times. The V gene is TRBV29-1, the J gene TRBJ2-7; D gene uncertain. This CDR3 contains 11 residues. V was clipped by 7 bases and J by 2 bases, with 9 bases between them. In germline, CDR1 is SQVTM, CDR2 ANQGSEA. The CDR3 sequence: CSGITAYEQYF. The CDR3 DNA sequence: TGCAGCGGAATTACAGCCTACGAGCAGTACTTC.

This clonotype was seen many times. The chain couples TRBV29-1 to TRBJ2-3, with 7 bases fitting TRBD1. V was clipped by 6 bases and J by 3 bases; unmatched bases: 6. The germline V gene has CDR1 SQVTM and CDR2 ANQGSEA. The CDR3 is made up of 13 amino acids. The CDR3 loop reads CSVPPTGTDTQYF. The CDR3 coding sequence is TGCAGCGTCCCCCCGACAGGGACAGATACGCAGTATTTT.